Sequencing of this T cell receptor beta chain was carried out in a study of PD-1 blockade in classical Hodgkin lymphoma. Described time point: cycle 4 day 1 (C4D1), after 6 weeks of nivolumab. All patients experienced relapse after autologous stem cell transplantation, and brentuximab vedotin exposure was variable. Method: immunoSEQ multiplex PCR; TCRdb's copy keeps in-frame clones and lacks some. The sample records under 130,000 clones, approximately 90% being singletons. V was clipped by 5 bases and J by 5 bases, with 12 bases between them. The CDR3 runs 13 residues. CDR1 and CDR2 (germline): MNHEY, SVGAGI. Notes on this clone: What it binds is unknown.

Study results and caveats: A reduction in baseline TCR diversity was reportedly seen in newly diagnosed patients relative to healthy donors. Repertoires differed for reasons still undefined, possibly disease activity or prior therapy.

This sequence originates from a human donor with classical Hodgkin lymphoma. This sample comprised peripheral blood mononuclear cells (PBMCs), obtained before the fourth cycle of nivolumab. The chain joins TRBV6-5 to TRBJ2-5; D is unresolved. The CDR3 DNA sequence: TGTGCCAGCAGTACCCCTGGGGTGGAGACCCAGTACTTC. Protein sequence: CASSTPGVETQYF.